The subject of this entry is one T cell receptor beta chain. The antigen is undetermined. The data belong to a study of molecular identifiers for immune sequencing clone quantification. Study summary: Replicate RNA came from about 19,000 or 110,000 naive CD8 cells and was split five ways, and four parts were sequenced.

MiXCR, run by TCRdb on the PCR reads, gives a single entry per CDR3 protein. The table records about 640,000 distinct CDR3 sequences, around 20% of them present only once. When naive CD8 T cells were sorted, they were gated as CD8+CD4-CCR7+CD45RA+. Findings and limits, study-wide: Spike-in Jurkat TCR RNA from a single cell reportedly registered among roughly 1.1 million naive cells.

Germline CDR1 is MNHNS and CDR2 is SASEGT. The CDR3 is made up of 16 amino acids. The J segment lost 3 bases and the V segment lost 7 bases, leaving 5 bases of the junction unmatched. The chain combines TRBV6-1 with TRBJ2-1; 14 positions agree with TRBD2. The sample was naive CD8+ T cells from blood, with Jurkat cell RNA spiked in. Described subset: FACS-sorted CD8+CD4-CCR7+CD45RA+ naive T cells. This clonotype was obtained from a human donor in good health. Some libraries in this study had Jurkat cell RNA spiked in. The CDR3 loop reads CASNGLAGGNYNEQFF. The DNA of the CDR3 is TGTGCCAGCAACGGACTAGCGGGAGGAAACTACAATGAGCAGTTCTTC.